The present T cell receptor (beta chain) was sequenced within a study of neoadjuvant anti-PD-1 for oral cavity cancer. Germline V gives CDR1 SGHRS, CDR2 YFSETQ. The CDR3 runs to 15 residues. Trimming cost V 6 bases and J 1 base; bases outside gene matches: 5. Assay used: immunoSEQ multiplex PCR; TCRdb lists only in-frame clones, some missing. The table records 9,500 to 10,000 clones, about 66% of them present only once. Documented time point: after neoadjuvant nivolumab, at surgical resection. This rearrangement joins TRBV5-1 to TRBJ2-2; TRBD1 matches 8 bases. This specimen consisted of PBMCs, obtained after nivolumab (anti-PD-1) treatment. This TCR came from a person aged 40 to 85 with oral cavity squamous cell carcinoma. The CDR3 here is CASTPRGQNTGELFF. For the CDR3, the DNA is TGCGCCAGCACCCCCAGGGGGCAGAACACCGGGGAGCTGTTTTTT.